This is a list of T cell receptor beta chains from one sample in a study of cytomegalovirus exposure and HLA in healthy donors. Sequencing used immunoSEQ multiplex PCR; TCRdb keeps in-frame clones, though not all of them. The profile shows about 200,000 clones, 82% of them singletons. The sample consisted of PBMCs. These receptors originate from a woman in her forties or fifties in good health and CMV-seropositive. Both conserved end residues are part of each CDR3. A D gene is named only where the DNA matches it firmly. Only some rows state a clone size, as once, few, many or a class for expanded clones.

v_call	j_call	clone_size	cdr3_length	d_call	cdr3_aa	cdr3_nt
TRBV19	TRBJ2-3	few	16	NA	CASSIFRQSSTDTQYF	TGTGCCAGTAGTATCTTCCGACAGAGTAGCACAGATACGCAGTATTTT
TRBV28	TRBJ2-2	NA	14	TRBD2	CASGRASNTGELFF	TGTGCCAGCGGGAGGGCTTCGAACACCGGGGAGCTGTTTTTT
TRBV2	TRBJ1-5	NA	15	NA	CASSANSCSNQPQHF	TGTGCCAGCAGTGCCAACAGTTGTAGCAATCAGCCCCAGCATTTT
TRBV19	TRBJ2-5	once	17	NA	CASSIDRRGGPQETQYF	TGTGCCAGTAGTATAGATCGAAGGGGAGGCCCACAAGAGACCCAGTACTTC
TRBV7-2	TRBJ1-1	NA	13	TRBD1	CASSTRQGSEAFF	TGTGCCAGCAGCACCCGACAGGGCTCTGAAGCTTTCTTT
TRBV19	TRBJ1-6	NA	19	NA	CASSIDQGWGGLPNSPLHF	TGTGCCAGTAGTATAGATCAAGGATGGGGGGGGCTCCCTAATTCACCCCTCCACTTT
TRBV5-5	TRBJ1-5	once	13	TRBD1	CASSWTGEQPQHF	TGTGCCAGCAGCTGGACAGGGGAGCAGCCCCAGCATTTT
TRBV6-1	TRBJ2-5	NA	15	TRBD2	CASSEVGLETETQYF	TGTGCCAGCAGTGAAGTGGGACTAGAGACGGAGACCCAGTACTTC
TRBV11-2	TRBJ1-2	NA	15	TRBD1	CASNSMEGANYGYTF	TGTGCCAGCAACTCGATGGAGGGGGCGAACTATGGCTACACCTTC
TRBV6-5	TRBJ2-7	NA	15	NA	CASSFQGGGYYEQYF	TGTGCCAGCAGTTTCCAGGGGGGCGGGTATTACGAGCAGTACTTC
TRBV13	TRBJ2-1	few	15	TRBD1	CASSLVGQAHNEQFF	TGTGCCAGCAGCTTGGTAGGACAGGCCCACAATGAGCAGTTCTTC
TRBV5-4	TRBJ1-1	few	13	NA	CASSLVGEDEAFF	TGTGCCAGCAGCTTGGTAGGGGAGGATGAAGCTTTCTTT
TRBV29-1	TRBJ1-2	NA	14	TRBD1	CSVEGTGEDYGYTF	TGCAGCGTTGAAGGAACAGGGGAGGACTATGGCTACACCTTC
TRBV18	TRBJ1-4	NA	15	NA	CASSLGLSGNEKLFF	TGTGCCAGCTCTCTGGGCCTCTCAGGGAATGAAAAACTGTTTTTT
TRBV18	TRBJ2-5	few	15	NA	CASSPLAVHQETQYF	TGTGCCAGCTCACCACTGGCAGTCCATCAAGAGACCCAGTACTTC
TRBV14	TRBJ1-4	NA	17	TRBD1	CASSPLGTGGGNEKLFF	TGTGCCAGCAGCCCGCTCGGGACAGGGGGCGGTAATGAAAAACTGTTTTTT
TRBV6-1	TRBJ1-3	few	15	NA	CASNPIRGSGNTIYF	TGTGCCAGCAACCCAATCAGAGGTTCTGGAAACACCATATATTTT
TRBV7-9	TRBJ1-6	NA	16	TRBD1	CASSSTGALQDSPLHF	TGTGCCAGCAGTTCCACAGGGGCCCTACAGGATTCACCCCTCCACTTT
TRBV5-4	TRBJ2-2	once	14	NA	CASSLPADTGELFF	TGTGCCAGCAGCTTGCCAGCGGACACCGGGGAGCTGTTTTTT
TRBV14	TRBJ2-7	once	15	TRBD1	CASSHRQGVSYEQYF	TGTGCCAGCAGCCACCGACAGGGGGTCTCCTACGAGCAGTACTTC
TRBV19	TRBJ2-1	NA	18	NA	CASSMMLWAGQLSNEQFF	TGTGCCAGTAGTATGATGTTGTGGGCGGGACAGTTGTCCAATGAGCAGTTCTTC
TRBV29-1	TRBJ2-7	NA	12	NA	CSGQTPSYEQYF	TGCAGCGGACAGACACCCTCCTACGAGCAGTACTTC
TRBV19	TRBJ1-5	NA	12	NA	CASSIERGPQHF	TGTGCCAGTAGTATCGAGAGAGGGCCCCAGCATTTT
TRBV14	TRBJ2-7	NA	14	TRBD1	CASSPRQGAYEQYF	TGTGCCAGCAGCCCTAGACAGGGGGCCTACGAGCAGTACTTC
TRBV18	TRBJ2-2	NA	15	NA	CASSLNQGYTGELFF	TGTGCCAGCTCACTAAATCAGGGATACACCGGGGAGCTGTTTTTT
TRBV4-1	TRBJ1-3	NA	16	NA	CASSQDPPPGGNTIYF	TGCGCCAGCAGCCAAGATCCCCCCCCCGGGGGAAACACCATATATTTT
TRBV6-1	TRBJ2-7	NA	14	TRBD1	CASFFRDRAYEQYF	TGTGCCAGCTTCTTCCGGGACAGGGCGTACGAGCAGTACTTC
TRBV30	TRBJ1-1	once	12	NA	CAWGALNTEAFF	TGTGCCTGGGGAGCACTGAACACTGAAGCTTTCTTT
TRBV14	TRBJ2-3	NA	14	TRBD2	CASSRLAGADTQYF	TGTGCCAGCAGCCGGCTAGCGGGAGCAGATACGCAGTATTTT
TRBV28	TRBJ1-3	few	16	NA	CASSLYDRLSGNTIYF	TGTGCCAGCAGCCTTTACGACAGGCTCTCTGGAAACACCATATATTTT
TRBV2	TRBJ1-1	NA	17	NA	CASRRSPGNLINTEAFF	TGTGCCAGCAGGAGGAGTCCAGGGAACCTAATCAACACTGAAGCTTTCTTT